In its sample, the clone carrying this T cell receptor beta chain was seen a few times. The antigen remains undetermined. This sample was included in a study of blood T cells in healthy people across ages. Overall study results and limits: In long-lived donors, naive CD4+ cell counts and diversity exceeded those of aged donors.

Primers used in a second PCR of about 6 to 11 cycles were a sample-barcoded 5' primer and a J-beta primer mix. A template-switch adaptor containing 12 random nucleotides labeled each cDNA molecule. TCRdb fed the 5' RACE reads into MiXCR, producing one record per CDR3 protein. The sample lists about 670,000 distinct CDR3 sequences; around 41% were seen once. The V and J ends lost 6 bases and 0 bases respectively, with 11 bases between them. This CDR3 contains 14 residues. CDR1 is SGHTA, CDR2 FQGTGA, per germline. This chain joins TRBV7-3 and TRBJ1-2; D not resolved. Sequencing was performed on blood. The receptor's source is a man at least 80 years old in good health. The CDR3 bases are TGTGCCAGCAGACCCTCAGCCGCTAACTATGGCTACACCTTC. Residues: CASRPSAANYGYTF.